This T cell receptor beta chain came from a study of blood T cells in healthy people across ages. The second PCR ran about 6 to 12 cycles with a sample-barcoded 5' primer and J-beta primers. One entry per CDR3 protein, called by TCRdb with MiXCR from the 5' RACE reads. The sample includes about 750,000 distinct CDR3 sequences, approximately 55% seen only once; the top ten take roughly 40%. This clonotype appeared once. The sequencing sample was made of blood. The clonotype originates from a man older than 75 in good health.

CDR3 in amino acids: CASSPGVGYNYGYTF. In nucleotides, the CDR3 is TGTGCCAGCAGTCCAGGGGTCGGGTATAACTATGGCTACACCTTC. The V and J genes are TRBV27 and TRBJ1-2, with D possibly being TRBD1 (6 bases). The CDR3 is made up of 15 amino acids. V dropped 5 bases and J dropped 1 base, with 14 bases sitting between them. Per the germline V gene, CDR1 is MNHEY and CDR2 is SMNVEV (reference sequence).